One T cell receptor (beta chain) is described in this entry. Its target is unknown. This CDR3 spans 14 amino acids. Germline CDR1 KGHSH, CDR2 LQKENI. V lost 6 bases, J lost 5 bases, and 7 bases stayed unmatched. Amplification used 60 Vbeta primers and 13 Jbeta primers. The repertoire was sequenced with immunoSEQ multiplex PCR; TCRdb's copy has only in-frame clones and lacks some. Its clone listing holds tens of thousands of clones. These data come from a study of cytomegalovirus exposure and HLA in healthy donors. Study-level information: There were over 350 genotyped donors. Of these, about 81% fell in the genetic ancestry cluster associated with self-reported Caucasian donors. Overall study results and limits: When presence/absence was analysed, sequencing depth was taken to be roughly uniform across donors. Reportedly, diagnosis of cytomegalovirus status by the classifier showed high specificity and sensitivity. An Asian-associated ancestry cluster reportedly showed fewer N-insertions than the roughly 670-donor mean in a later analysis.

This chain uses TRBV18 with TRBJ2-7; 10 nucleotides agree with TRBD2. This TCR was sampled from a man in his forties or fifties in good health and CMV-seropositive. The sequenced material came from PBMCs. CDR3 bases: TGTGCCAGCTCGCCCGGGACTAGCGCCGACGAGCAGTACTTC. This sequence encodes CASSPGTSADEQYF.